This entry is about one T cell receptor (beta chain). The entry originates in a study of blood T cell repertoires in COVID-19. Study at large: The analysed material was cDNA or gDNA that came from T cells, B-cell-depleted T cells, or PBMCs.

Germline values: CDR1 SGHTA, CDR2 FQGNSA. CDR3 length: 14 residues. V was shortened by 5 bases and J by 1 base, with 9 bases between the two germline ends. Here immunoSEQ multiplex PCR was the method, and the copy in TCRdb shows in-frame clones only, minus some. The sample shows more than 80,000 clones, 75% to 90% of them seen only once. This chain joins TRBV7-2 and TRBJ1-3; unclear D gene. This sequence originates from a man older than 75 with acute or convalescent COVID-19. The sample comprised peripheral blood. For the CDR3, the DNA is TGTGCCAGCAGCCCGATGGCTTCTGGAAACACCATATATTTT. This encodes CASSPMASGNTIYF.